Presented here are 12 T cell receptor beta chains from one specimen sequenced in a study of OX40 agonist ivuxolimab in advanced cancers. Clones were sequenced by immunoSEQ multiplex PCR, and TCRdb holds only the in-frame ones, with some missing. Among tens of thousands of clones listed, over 75% were seen once. Sample: CD4+ or CD8+ T cells sorted from blood, taken in a trial of the OX40 agonist ivuxolimab. These receptors all come from an adult with an advanced solid tumor such as melanoma, head and neck, liver or kidney cancer.

V and J are TRBV4-3 and TRBJ2-7, with TRBD1 as a possible D gene (5 bases). V was trimmed by 0 bases and J by 2 bases, leaving 11 bases between them. Germline values: CDR1 LGHNA, CDR2 YSLEER. This CDR3 is built from 15 residues. The CDR3 bases are TGCGCCAGCAGCCAAGAAGGGGCCAGGGCCTACGAGCAGTACTTC. Translating gives CASSQEGARAYEQYF.

The chain carries TRBV7-8 and TRBJ1-6, with D unclear. The ends were cut back, 5 bases at V and 0 bases at J, with 14 bases in the middle. Per the germline V gene, CDR1 is SGHVS and CDR2 is FQNEAQ. The CDR3 is 17 residues long. The CDR3 spells CASSNAAESSYNSPLHF. CDR3 nucleotide sequence: TGTGCCAGCAGCAATGCGGCAGAGAGCTCCTATAATTCACCCCTCCACTTT.

The DNA of the CDR3 is TGTGCCAGCAGAGAGACCAGCAGGTTAAACAATGAGCAGTTCTTC. Protein: CASRETSRLNNEQFF. The chain combines TRBV6-5 with TRBJ2-1; D ambiguous. Germline assignment: CDR1 MNHEY and CDR2 SVGAGI. This CDR3 spans 15 amino acids. V was clipped by 6 bases and J by 5 bases, with 17 bases between them.

V gene TRBV29-1 combines with J gene TRBJ2-4; 11 positions match TRBD2. The J segment lost 6 bases and the V segment lost 5 bases, leaving 3 bases of the junction unmatched. CDR1 SQVTM and CDR2 ANQGSEA come from the germline V gene. The CDR3 sequence is 13 residues long. CDR3 protein: CSVMTSGTNIQYF. The CDR3 DNA sequence: TGCAGCGTTATGACTAGCGGGACAAACATTCAGTACTTC.

The V gene is TRBV28, the J gene TRBJ1-1; D uncertain. Trimming shortened V by 3 bases and J by 4 bases, and 12 bases separated the two germline ends. This CDR3 region has 14 residues. Germline assignment: CDR1 MDHEN and CDR2 SYDVKM. As DNA, the CDR3 is TGTGCCAGCAGTTTTCGGGGTTTTGTCACTGAAGCTTTCTTT. Protein sequence: CASSFRGFVTEAFF.

The rearrangement links TRBV2 to TRBJ2-1; 7 nucleotides line up with TRBD1. The V gene end was trimmed by 6 bases and the J gene end by 11 bases; junction bases not matched to a gene: 4. This CDR3 has 11 amino acids. Germline V lookup: CDR1 SNHLY, CDR2 FYNNEI. The CDR3 DNA reads TGTGCCAGCAGCCGACAGGGCAAGCAGTTCTTC. Amino acids: CASSRQGKQFF.

The chain is built from TRBV10-3 and TRBJ1-6; D gene ambiguous. Germline V gene sequence: CDR1 ENHRY, CDR2 SYGVKD. The ends were cut back, 3 bases at V and 5 bases at J, with 5 bases in the middle. The CDR3 has 13 amino acids. CDR3 in DNA: TGTGCCATCAGTGAACACAATAATTCACCCCTCCACTTT. Encoded protein: CAISEHNNSPLHF.

This clone was recorded only once. The genes are TRBV11-2 and TRBJ2-7; no firm D call. V was trimmed by 0 bases and J by 4 bases, leaving 10 bases between them. The CDR3 contains 14 residues. Germline loops: CDR1 SGHAT, CDR2 FQNNGV. Here the CDR3 reads CASSLEVGFYEQYV. The CDR3, as DNA: TGTGCCAGCAGCTTAGAGGTTGGGTTTTACGAGCAGTACGTC.

The chain combines TRBV5-1 with TRBJ2-1, with 7 bases aligning to TRBD1. CDR1 is SGHRS, CDR2 YFSETQ, per germline. V shed 0 bases and J 5 bases; nucleotides not matched to a gene: 2. This CDR3 spans 14 amino acids. The CDR3 spells CASSLGTGDNEQFF. The CDR3 DNA is TGCGCCAGCAGCTTGGGTACAGGGGACAATGAGCAGTTCTTC.

The rearrangement uses TRBV28 and TRBJ2-7; 9 bases agree with TRBD1. The CDR3 is 16 amino acids. The V gene end was trimmed by 7 bases and the J gene end by 1 base; junction bases not matched to a gene: 11. The germline V gene has CDR1 MDHEN and CDR2 SYDVKM. CDR3 protein: CASKIPGQGLSYEQYF. The CDR3 bases are TGTGCCAGCAAGATACCGGGACAGGGATTATCCTACGAGCAGTACTTC.

In its sample, this clone was seen a few times. The chain joins TRBV30 to TRBJ1-1; D is undetermined. This CDR3 region has 13 residues. V lost 4 bases and J lost 1, with 10 bases in between. The germline CDR1 and CDR2 sequences are GTSNPN and SVGIG (reference sequence). Here the CDR3 DNA reads TGTGCCTGGAAGTACGTCGGGAACACTGAAGCTTTCTTT. It encodes CAWKYVGNTEAFF.

V is TRBV9 and J is TRBJ2-3, with a tentative D call TRBD1 (5 bases). This CDR3 comprises 14 residues. The ends were cut back, 0 bases at V and 6 bases at J, with 11 bases in the middle. Germline CDR1 SGDLS, CDR2 YYNGEE. CDR3 nucleotide sequence: TGTGCCAGCAGCGTAGCTGGGGCAGCCGATACGCAGTATTTT. It translates to CASSVAGAADTQYF.